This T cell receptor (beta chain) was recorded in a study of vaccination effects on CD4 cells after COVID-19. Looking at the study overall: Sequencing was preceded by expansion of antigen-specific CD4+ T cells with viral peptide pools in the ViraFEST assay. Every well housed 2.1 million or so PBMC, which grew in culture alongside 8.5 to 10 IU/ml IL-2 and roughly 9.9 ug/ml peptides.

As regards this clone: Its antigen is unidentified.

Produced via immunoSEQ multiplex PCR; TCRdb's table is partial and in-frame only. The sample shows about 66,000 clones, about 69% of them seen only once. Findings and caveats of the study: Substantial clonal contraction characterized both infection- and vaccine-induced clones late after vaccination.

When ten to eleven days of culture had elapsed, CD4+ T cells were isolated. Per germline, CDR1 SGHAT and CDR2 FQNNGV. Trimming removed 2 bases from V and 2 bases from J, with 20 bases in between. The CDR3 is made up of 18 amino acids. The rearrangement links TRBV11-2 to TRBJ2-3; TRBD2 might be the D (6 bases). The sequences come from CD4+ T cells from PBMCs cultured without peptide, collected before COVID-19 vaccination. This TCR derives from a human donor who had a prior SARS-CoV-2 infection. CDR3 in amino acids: CASSLIRGGLKFTDTQYF. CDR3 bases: TGTGCCAGCAGCTTAATCCGTGGAGGACTAAAGTTCACAGATACGCAGTATTTT.